Following are 27 T cell receptor beta chains from one sample sequenced in a study of brain T cells in children with intractable seizures. Profiling relied on immunoSEQ multiplex PCR, and the TCRdb table lists in-frame clones only, not all of them. This table holds under 150,000 clones, 85% to 95% found once. The sequences come from peripheral blood, collected at surgery. The receptors originated from a boy in the first two years of life with hemimegalencephaly and intractable seizures.

The count of this clone is one. The genes are TRBV15 and TRBJ2-6; D gene unclear. Germline CDR1 reads LNHNV; CDR2 reads YYDKDF (reference sequence). The CDR3 totals 13 residues. With 11 bases removed from V and 0 bases from J, the gap between germline ends came to 8 bases. CDR3 in DNA: TGTGCCGCGAAGGGCTCTGGGGCCAACGTCCTGACTTTC. This translates into CAAKGSGANVLTF.

The J gene is TRBJ2-1, the V gene TRBV27; D gene ambiguous. V lost 6 bases and J lost 5, with 20 bases in between. Per the germline V gene, CDR1 is MNHEY and CDR2 is SMNVEV (reference sequence). The CDR3 has 16 residues. This CDR3 is CASSYRATPPNNEQFF. The DNA of the CDR3 is TGTGCCAGCAGCTATCGGGCGACCCCACCCAACAATGAGCAGTTCTTC.

The chain links TRBV28 to TRBJ2-2, with D perhaps matching TRBD1 (6 bases). The CDR3 is 15 amino acids. V shed 6 bases and J shed 3 bases, with 14 bases lying between them. The germline V gene has CDR1 MDHEN and CDR2 SYDVKM. CDR3 sequence: CASSARDIYTGELFF. CDR3 nucleotides: TGTGCCAGCAGCGCCCGGGACATCTACACCGGGGAGCTGTTTTTT.

The J gene is TRBJ2-1, the V gene TRBV10-2; no definite D call. The length of the CDR3 is 14 residues. The V gene lost 3 bases and the J gene lost 4 bases, with 10 bases spanning the gap. CDR1 is WSHSY and CDR2 is SAAADI in the germline V gene. The CDR3 region has the DNA TGCGCCAGCAGTGAACAACCCTCGTACAATGAGCAGTTCTTC. Protein product: CASSEQPSYNEQFF.

The gene calls are TRBV28 and TRBJ1-4; D unclear. Trimming left V 4 bases short and J 8 bases short, with 20 bases between. The CDR3 length is 16 residues. Germline values: CDR1 MDHEN, CDR2 SYDVKM. Here the CDR3 reads CASSYRGGRTGEKLFF. CDR3 nucleotide sequence: TGTGCCAGCAGTTATAGAGGAGGTCGGACTGGGGAAAAACTGTTTTTT.

This chain uses TRBV19 with TRBJ2-2; 7 bases line up with TRBD1. The CDR3 contains 15 residues. The germline gives CDR1 LNHDA, CDR2 SQIVND (reference sequence). V gave up 4 bases and J gave up 2 bases; unmatched junction bases: 4. The CDR3 DNA sequence: TGTGCCAGTAGTACCGGGACAGTCAACACCGGGGAGCTGTTTTTT. Amino acids: CASSTGTVNTGELFF.

The chain uses TRBV21-1 and TRBJ1-1; no check of the table's D call, TRBD1, against the DNA was made. TRBV21-1 is labeled a pseudogene. This CDR3 contains 15 residues. In nucleotides, the CDR3 is TGTGCCAGCAGCAAGGCGGTGGGGCTGAACACTGAAGCTTTCTTT. Translated: CASSKAVGLNTEAFF.

The chain joins TRBV6-2 or TRBV6-3 to TRBJ2-3; 9 bases are shared with TRBD2. The V and J ends lost 6 bases and 2 bases, in that order; junction bases with no gene match: 3. This CDR3 has 14 amino acids. Germline V gene lookup returns CDR1 MNHEY and CDR2 SVGEGT. CDR3: CASSRTSVTDTQYF. DNA for the CDR3: TGTGCCAGCAGCCGGACTAGCGTCACAGATACGCAGTATTTT.

The chain joins TRBV7-2 to TRBJ2-4; D is undetermined. Trimming stripped 1 base from V and 9 bases from J, with 13 bases between. The CDR3 loop spans 14 amino acids. Per germline, CDR1 SGHTA and CDR2 FQGNSA. CDR3 nucleotides: TGTGCCAGCAGCTTAGAGCCACCCCGAGGCATTCAGTACTTC. Translated, it gives CASSLEPPRGIQYF.

This chain connects TRBV30 to TRBJ2-1, with D maybe TRBD2 (6 bases). This CDR3 is built from 16 residues. Germline V gives CDR1 GTSNPN, CDR2 SVGIG (reference sequence). V lost 0 bases to trimming and J lost 5 bases, with 17 bases between them. The CDR3 spells CAWSVRGGISNNEQFF. The CDR3 DNA follows: TGTGCCTGGAGTGTACGAGGCGGGATATCCAACAATGAGCAGTTCTTC.

This chain joins TRBV7-9 and TRBJ1-3, with no clear D. CDR3 length equals 14 residues. CDR1 and CDR2 (germline): SEHNR, FQNEAQ (reference sequence). V was cut by 4 bases and J by 7 bases, with 14 bases left in between. The CDR3 bases are TGTGCCAGCAGCTGTAACCCCCCGATCAACACCATATATTTT. Translating it yields CASSCNPPINTIYF. The complete variable domain, with remaining parts taken from reference TRBV7-9 and TRBJ1-3, reads DTGVSQNPRHKITKRGQNVTFRCDPISEHNRLYWYRQTLGQGPEFLTYFQNEAQLEKSRLLSDRFSAERPKGSFSTLEIQRTEQGDSAMYLCASSCNPPINTIYFGEGSWLTVV.

The chain joins TRBV7-3 to TRBJ1-6, with D maybe TRBD1 (5 bases). Trimming removed 2 bases from V and 6 bases from J, with 5 bases in between. This CDR3 comprises 13 residues. CDR1 is SGHTA, CDR2 FQGTGA, per germline. The CDR3: CASSLQGNSPLHF. The CDR3 bases are TGTGCCAGCAGCTTACAGGGTAATTCACCCCTCCACTTT.

The chain employs TRBV28 and TRBJ2-3; 10 bases map to TRBD2. With 5 bases clipped from V and 8 bases from J, the junction kept 7 bases outside the gene matches. This CDR3 comprises 14 residues. Germline lookup yields CDR1 MDHEN and CDR2 SYDVKM. CDR3 sequence (DNA): TGTGCCAGCAGTCTACCCTGGACTAGCGGTACGCAGTATTTT. This sequence encodes CASSLPWTSGTQYF.

The chain recombines TRBV6-5 with TRBJ2-1, with a weak D call TRBD2 (6 bases). Looked up from germline, CDR1 is MNHEY and CDR2 is SVGAGI. The V gene lost 8 bases and the J gene lost 2 bases, with 16 bases spanning the gap. The CDR3 is made up of 15 amino acids. CDR3 amino acids: CASRSSGGAYNEQFF. DNA for the CDR3: TGTGCCAGCCGATCCTCCGGCGGGGCCTACAATGAGCAGTTCTTC.

The rearrangement links TRBV5-1 to TRBJ2-3, with D possibly matching TRBD2 (6 bases). Germline values: CDR1 SGHRS, CDR2 YFSETQ. Trimming pared 4 bases from V and 4 bases from J, leaving 19 bases between. The CDR3 sequence is 16 residues long. CDR3 sequence: CASSPQKRVQADTQYF. In nucleotides, the CDR3 is TGCGCCAGCAGCCCCCAAAAGCGGGTGCAGGCAGATACGCAGTATTTT.

The DNA for the CDR3 is TGTGCCAGCAGTTTATTTCAGAATACGCAGTATTTT. Protein product: CASSLFQNTQYF. The J gene is TRBJ2-3, the V gene TRBV28; D is unclear. Trimming took off 1 base at V and 7 bases at J, with 6 bases between the two ends. Per germline, CDR1 MDHEN and CDR2 SYDVKM. CDR3 length equals 12 residues. The full variable domain, its missing parts supplied by reference TRBV28 and TRBJ2-3, is DVKVTQSSRYLVKRTGEKVFLECVQDMDHENMFWYRQDPGLGLRLIYFSYDVKMKEKGDIPEGYSVSREKKERFSLILESASTNQTSMYLCASSLFQNTQYFGPGTRLTVL.

V usage is TRBV6-5 and J usage is TRBJ2-7, with 10 bases aligning to TRBD2. Germline V gene sequence: CDR1 MNHEY, CDR2 SVGAGI. CDR3 length equals 15 residues. Trimming took 0 bases from V and 4 from J; bases not matched to a gene: 3. The CDR3 reads CASSYSSSGRYEQYF. In nucleotides, the CDR3 is TGTGCCAGCAGTTACTCCTCTAGCGGGAGATACGAGCAGTACTTC.

The chain recombines TRBV7-2 with TRBJ1-6; D unclear. CDR1 is SGHTA and CDR2 is FQGNSA in the germline V gene. This CDR3 comprises 13 residues. V was trimmed by 5 bases and J by 7 bases, leaving 9 bases between them. The CDR3: CASSLRGNSPLHF. CDR3 DNA: TGTGCCAGCAGCCTCCGCGGAAATTCACCCCTCCACTTT.

The chain couples TRBV4-2 to TRBJ2-3; the match to TRBD1 covers 8 bases. The CDR3 extends over 15 amino acids. V gave up 4 bases and J gave up 1 base; unmatched junction bases: 4. Germline V gene sequence: CDR1 LGHNA, CDR2 YNFKEQ. CDR3 sequence: CASSRDRYGTDTQYF. CDR3 bases: TGTGCCAGCAGCCGGGACAGGTACGGCACAGATACGCAGTATTTT.

This clone was seen a few times. The gene calls are TRBV7-3 and TRBJ1-3, with D perhaps TRBD1 (5 bases). This CDR3 comprises 14 residues. The germline V gene encodes CDR1 SGHTA and CDR2 FQGTGA. V lost 5 bases, J lost 0 bases, and 8 bases lay in between. The CDR3 DNA reads as TGTGCCAGCAGCCCCGGGGGCTCTGGAAACACCATATATTTT. Protein sequence: CASSPGGSGNTIYF.

V and J are TRBV6-5 and TRBJ1-1, with unresolved D. Germline lookup yields CDR1 MNHEY and CDR2 SVGAGI. The CDR3 has 14 amino acids. The ends were cut back, 6 bases at V and 5 bases at J, with 16 bases in the middle. This CDR3 reads CASRGTHLGTEAFF. In nucleotides, the CDR3 is TGTGCCAGCAGAGGAACACACCTGGGGACTGAAGCTTTCTTT.

On this clone: This specimen includes other DNA sequences encoding the same CDR3. The chain combines TRBV28 with TRBJ2-7, with unresolved D. Germline V CDR1 and CDR2: MDHEN, SYDVKM. The CDR3 consists of 11 residues. V lost 5 bases, J lost 0 bases, and 2 bases lay in between. The CDR3 here is CASSSSYEQYF. CDR3 coding DNA: TGTGCCAGCAGTAGCTCCTACGAGCAGTACTTC.

The chain couples TRBV12-3 or TRBV12-4 to TRBJ1-2, with a possible D match to TRBD1 (5 bases). The V end was cut by 7 bases, the J end by 2 bases, with 11 bases between. The CDR3 extends over 13 amino acids. CDR3 amino acids: CASTFWGNYGYTF. The DNA for the CDR3 is TGTGCCAGCACCTTCTGGGGGAACTATGGCTACACCTTC.

A few counts support this clone. The V and J genes are TRBV4-2 and TRBJ1-2, with D maybe TRBD1 (5 bases). Germline CDR1 and CDR2: LGHNA and YNFKEQ. The CDR3 loop spans 16 amino acids. Trimming removed 4 bases at V and 0 bases at J, with 15 bases between. The CDR3 sequence is CASSLKTGFSNYGYTF. The CDR3 DNA is TGTGCCAGCAGCCTAAAAACAGGATTTTCTAACTATGGCTACACCTTC.

This chain links TRBV29-1 with TRBJ2-3, with no clear D. The CDR3 has 10 residues. Between the trimmed V and J ends, which lost 7 bases and 3 bases, there was a span of 5 bases. Looked up from germline, CDR1 is SQVTM and CDR2 is ANQGSEA. The CDR3, as DNA: TGCAGCGCTGCTACAGATACGCAGTATTTT. Translated, it gives CSAATDTQYF.

This chain links TRBV25-1 with TRBJ2-1; 7 nucleotides agree with TRBD1. This CDR3 spans 16 amino acids. Germline CDR1 and CDR2: MGHDK and SYGVNS. J lost 2 bases, V lost 2 bases, and 6 bases had no gene match. Here the CDR3 reads CASSEIQGWAYNEQFF. CDR3 DNA: TGTGCCAGCAGTGAAATACAGGGGTGGGCCTACAATGAGCAGTTCTTC. Full variable domain (missing parts from reference TRBV25-1 and TRBJ2-1): EADIYQTPRYLVIGTGKKITLECSQTMGHDKMYWYQQDPGMELHLIHYSYGVNSTEKGDLSSESTVSRIRTEHFPLTLESARPSHTSQYLCASSEIQGWAYNEQFFGPGTRLTVL.

The gene calls are TRBV2 and TRBJ2-1; 7 bases map to TRBD2. CDR1 is SNHLY, CDR2 FYNNEI, per germline. The CDR3 is made up of 17 amino acids. With 3 bases clipped from V and 5 bases from J, the junction kept 13 bases outside the gene matches. The CDR3 region is CASSDGPSGAGHNEQFF. For the CDR3, the DNA is TGTGCCAGCAGTGACGGCCCTAGCGGAGCTGGCCACAATGAGCAGTTCTTC.